This record looks at one T cell receptor beta chain sequence and its context. This may be a read error, as it is one base from a much larger clone. From germline, CDR1 is SGHVS and CDR2 FQNEAQ. V was pared by 5 bases and J by 1 base, with 8 bases between. The CDR3 consists of 13 residues. TCRdb's table, derived via immunoSEQ multiplex PCR, lists solely in-frame clones and lacks some. The sample records about 1.1 million clones, more than 75% being singletons. These data come from a study of shared clonotypes between healthy human individuals. This TCR derives from a man younger than 35 in good health. Some clones in this sample may be carry-over from other donors' samples. The sequencing input was memory CD4+ T cells from PBMCs. This sample's subset: CD45RA-negative fraction. The rearrangement joins TRBV7-8 to TRBJ1-1, with a tentative D call TRBD1 (6 bases). The CDR3 loop reads CASSGQRNTEAFF. CDR3 DNA sequence: TGTGCCAGCAGCGGACAGAGGAACACTGAAGCTTTCTTT.